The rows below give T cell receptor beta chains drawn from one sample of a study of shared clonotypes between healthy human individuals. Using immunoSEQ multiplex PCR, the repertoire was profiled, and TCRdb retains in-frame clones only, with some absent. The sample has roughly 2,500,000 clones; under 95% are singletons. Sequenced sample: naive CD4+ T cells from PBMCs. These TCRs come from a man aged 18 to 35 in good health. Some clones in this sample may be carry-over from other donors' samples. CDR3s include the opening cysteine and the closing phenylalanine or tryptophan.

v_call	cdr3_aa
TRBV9	CASSATGYMNTEAFF
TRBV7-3	CASSPRIGMDEQFF
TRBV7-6	CASSLEVADYEQYF
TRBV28	CASALPKGRSYGYTF
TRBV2	CASGGENSEAFF
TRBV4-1	CASSQPRKGASTEAFF
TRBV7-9	CASSFLGPKNIQYF
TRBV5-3	CARSLFPNEQFF
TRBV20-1	CSASGYNEQFF
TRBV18	CASSQGVYEQYF
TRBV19	CASSMSRASGDGAYEQYF
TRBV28	CASSPGRGRRYGYTF
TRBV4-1	CASSHPTGVSYGYTF
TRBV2	CASSVLAGGEQFF
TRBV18	CASSPTSGSTDTQYF
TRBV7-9	CASSLGGPYEQYF
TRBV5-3	CARRYRGTGAEQYF
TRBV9	CASSVDAYGPEGEQFF
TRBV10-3	CAISDPRGSGGTDTQYF
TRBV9	CASSVGPGSEQFF
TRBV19	CASRRGQVSGANVLTF
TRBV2	CASSVESSYNSPLHF
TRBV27	CASSWGRLHYNEQFF
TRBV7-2	CASSFLRETQYF
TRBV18	CASSPKGQISYNEQFF
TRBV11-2	CASSLGVLGVFSYEQYF
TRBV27	CASVPLSGQGLAGAYEQYF
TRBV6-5	CASSYWGTSYEQYF
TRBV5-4	CASSLPALSGANVLTF
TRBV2	CASSEGRTLGYEQYF
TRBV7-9	CASNTILPDGELFF
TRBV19	CASSMPRGGINEQFF
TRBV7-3	CASSRDRGTGELFF
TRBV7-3	CASSPSRAYNEQFF
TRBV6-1	CASSITDSNQPQHF
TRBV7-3	CASSTNRGSTDTQYF
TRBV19	CASSVGTDTQYF
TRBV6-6	CASSYSTGTGELFF
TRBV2	CASSEPRDRGNSPLHF
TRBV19	CATKDRGREKLFF
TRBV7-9	CASSPLERQGKTQYF
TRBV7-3	CASSFGSGIYEQFF
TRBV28	CASSLSGQGNYGYTF
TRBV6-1	CASSLRGQISYEQYF
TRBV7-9	CASGSIGWGTGELFF
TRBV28	CASSFKDRAVGQPQHF
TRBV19	CASSNTGQGALEQFF
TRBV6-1	CASSAEGRRNTEAFF
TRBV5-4	CASSLEREDTQYF
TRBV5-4	CASSLSSGFSYGYTF
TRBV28	CASSLRIQPPWEQYF
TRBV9	CASSVGTGGFYGYTF
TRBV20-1	CSAPGGEKLFF
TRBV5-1	CASSPRGQGTQETQYF